This TCR beta chain was recovered during a study of low-dose radiotherapy and immunotherapy resistance in tumors. Covering alpha and beta chains, TRAV- and TRBV-specific primers were used for the first-strand cDNA. Amplification, which lasted approximately 20 PCR cycles, used a constant-region primer and V-primer adapter to amplify TCRs. MiXCR, applied by TCRdb to the reads, yields one record per CDR3 protein. The sample lists 80,000 to 90,000 distinct CDR3 sequences; 15% to 20% were seen once. Time point described: before trial treatment. This CDR3 has 11 residues. Trimming took off 4 bases at V and 6 bases at J, with 6 bases between the two ends. CDR1 is LGHDT, CDR2 YNNKEL, per germline (reference sequence).

The rearrangement joins TRBV3-1 to TRBJ2-5; D gene ambiguous. Sequencing used PBMCs, obtained before treatment. The TCR comes from a male donor with prostate cancer. In nucleotides, the CDR3 is TGTGCCAGCAGCCTATCACAGACCCAGTACTTC. Translation: CASSLSQTQYF.